The present T cell receptor beta chain was sequenced within a study of CD8 T cells in Susac syndrome. Findings and limits, study-wide: Acknowledgment was made by the study that its TCR sequencing and HLA analysis involved a relatively small number of individuals.

This clonotype was detected only once. Its antigen is still unknown. This CDR3 region has 14 residues. Germline CDR1 SGHTA, CDR2 FQGNSA. Deletions cut 5 bases from V and 3 bases from J, with 13 bases between. With random hexamers, reverse transcription was performed on about 0.5 to 1 ug of RNA. TCRdb fed the immunoSEQ multiplex PCR reads into MiXCR, producing one record per CDR3 protein. The sample gives about 26,000 distinct CDR3 sequences, around 95% of which show up once; approximately 0.25% is in the top ten. The chain couples TRBV7-2 to TRBJ2-5; no clear D gene. The sample was CD8+ T cells from PBMCs. The receptor comes from a human donor in good health. The DNA for the CDR3 is TGTGCCAGCAGCCCTCCGAGAAGGGAAGAGACCCAGTACTTC. Translated: CASSPPRREETQYF.